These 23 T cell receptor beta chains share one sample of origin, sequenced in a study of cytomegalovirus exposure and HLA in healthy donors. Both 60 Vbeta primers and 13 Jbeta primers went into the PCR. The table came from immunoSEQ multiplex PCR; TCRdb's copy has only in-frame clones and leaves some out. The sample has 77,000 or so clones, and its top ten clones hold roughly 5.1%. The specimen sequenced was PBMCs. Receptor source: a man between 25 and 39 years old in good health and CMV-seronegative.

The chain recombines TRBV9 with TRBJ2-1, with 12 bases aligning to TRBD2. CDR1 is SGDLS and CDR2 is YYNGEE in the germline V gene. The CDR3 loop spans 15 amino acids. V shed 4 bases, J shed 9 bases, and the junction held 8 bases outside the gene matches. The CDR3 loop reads CASSPTSGGVSEQFF. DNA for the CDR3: TGTGCCAGCAGCCCGACTAGCGGGGGAGTTAGTGAGCAGTTCTTC.

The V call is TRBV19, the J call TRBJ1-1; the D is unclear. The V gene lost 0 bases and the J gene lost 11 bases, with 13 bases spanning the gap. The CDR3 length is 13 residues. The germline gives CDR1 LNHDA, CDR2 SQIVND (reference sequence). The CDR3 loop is CASSIDEGRRAFF. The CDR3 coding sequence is TGTGCCAGTAGTATAGATGAGGGCAGAAGGGCTTTCTTT.

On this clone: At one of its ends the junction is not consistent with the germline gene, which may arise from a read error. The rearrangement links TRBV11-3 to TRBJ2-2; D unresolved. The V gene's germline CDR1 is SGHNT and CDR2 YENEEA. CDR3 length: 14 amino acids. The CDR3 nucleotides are TGTGCCAGCAGCATAGATACAGTCACCGGGGAGCTGTTTTTT. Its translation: CASSIDTVTGELFF.

The CDR3 DNA sequence: TGTGCCAGCAGCAGGTGGGGGGAGACCTCCTACGAGCAGTACTTC. Encoded protein: CASSRWGETSYEQYF. The chain couples TRBV11-2 to TRBJ2-7, with D possibly matching TRBD2 (6 bases). CDR1 is SGHAT and CDR2 is FQNNGV in the germline V gene. CDR3 length: 15 residues. V lost 5 bases to trimming and J lost 0 bases, with 14 bases between them.

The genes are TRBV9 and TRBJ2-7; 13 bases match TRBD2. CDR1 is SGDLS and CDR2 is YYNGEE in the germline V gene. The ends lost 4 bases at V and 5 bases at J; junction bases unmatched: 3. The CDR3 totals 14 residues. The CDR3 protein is CASSRLAGGHEQYF. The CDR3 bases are TGTGCCAGCAGCCGACTAGCGGGAGGCCACGAGCAGTACTTC.

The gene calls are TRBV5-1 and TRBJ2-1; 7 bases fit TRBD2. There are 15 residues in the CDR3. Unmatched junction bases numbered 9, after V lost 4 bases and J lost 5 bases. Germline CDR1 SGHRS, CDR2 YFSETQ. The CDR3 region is CASSRDPSGNNEQFF. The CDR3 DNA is TGCGCCAGCAGCCGAGACCCTAGCGGCAACAATGAGCAGTTCTTC.

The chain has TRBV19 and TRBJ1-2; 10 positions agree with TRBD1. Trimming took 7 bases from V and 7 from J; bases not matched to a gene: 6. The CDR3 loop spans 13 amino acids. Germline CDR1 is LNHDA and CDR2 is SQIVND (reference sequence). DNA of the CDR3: TGTGCCAGTAACCCGGGACAGGGGCTTGGCTACACCTTC. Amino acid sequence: CASNPGQGLGYTF.

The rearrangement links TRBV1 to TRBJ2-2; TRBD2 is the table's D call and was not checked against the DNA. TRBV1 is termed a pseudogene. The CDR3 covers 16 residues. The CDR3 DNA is TGCACCAGCAGCCCAAGGCAGCGGACGAACACCGGGGAGCTGTTTTTT. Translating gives CTSSPRQRTNTGELFF.

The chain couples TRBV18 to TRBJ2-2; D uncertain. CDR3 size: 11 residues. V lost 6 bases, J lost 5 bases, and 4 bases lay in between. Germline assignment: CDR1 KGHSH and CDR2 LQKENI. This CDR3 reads CASSPTGELFF. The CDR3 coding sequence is TGTGCCAGCTCCCCGACCGGGGAGCTGTTTTTT.

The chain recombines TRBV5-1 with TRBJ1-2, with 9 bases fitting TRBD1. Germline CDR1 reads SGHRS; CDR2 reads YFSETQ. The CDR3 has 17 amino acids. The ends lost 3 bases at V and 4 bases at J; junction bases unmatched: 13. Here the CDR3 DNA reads TGCGCCAGCAGCTCTGGCCCGCGGGACAGGGTTAGCTATGGCTACACCTTC. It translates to CASSSGPRDRVSYGYTF.

This CDR3 is CASSLTVGGRAFF. The CDR3 DNA follows: TGTGCCAGCAGCTTAACCGTCGGGGGTAGAGCTTTCTTT. The chain is built from TRBV7-6 and TRBJ1-1, with a possible D match to TRBD1 (5 bases). The CDR3 length is 13 residues. Per the germline V gene, CDR1 is SGHVS and CDR2 is FNYEAQ. The V end was cut by 2 bases, the J end by 10 bases, with 14 bases between.

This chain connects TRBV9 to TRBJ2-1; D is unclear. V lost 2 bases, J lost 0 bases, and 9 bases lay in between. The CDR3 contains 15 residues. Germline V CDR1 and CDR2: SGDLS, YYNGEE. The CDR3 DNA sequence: TGTGCCAGCAGCGTTGAGGCAAACTCCTACAATGAGCAGTTCTTC. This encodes CASSVEANSYNEQFF. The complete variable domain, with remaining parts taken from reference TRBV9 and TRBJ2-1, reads DSGVTQTPKHLITATGQRVTLRCSPRSGDLSVYWYQQSLDQGLQFLIQYYNGEERAKGNILERFSAQQFPDLHSELNLSSLELGDSALYFCASSVEANSYNEQFFGPGTRLTVL.

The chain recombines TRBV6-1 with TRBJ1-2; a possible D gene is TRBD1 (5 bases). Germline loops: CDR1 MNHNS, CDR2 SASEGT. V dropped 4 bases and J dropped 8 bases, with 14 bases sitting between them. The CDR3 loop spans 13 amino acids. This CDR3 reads CASSVGPNEGYTF. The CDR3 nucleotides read TGTGCCAGCAGTGTGGGGCCGAATGAGGGCTACACCTTC.

CDR3 residues: CASGAGDNTGELFF. CDR3 in DNA: TGTGCCAGCGGGGCGGGGGACAACACCGGGGAGCTGTTTTTT. The V call is TRBV27, the J call TRBJ2-2; the match to TRBD2 covers 7 bases. The CDR3 is 14 residues long. The germline CDR1 and CDR2 sequences are MNHEY and SMNVEV (reference sequence). Trimming cost V 8 bases and J 2 bases; bases outside gene matches: 5.

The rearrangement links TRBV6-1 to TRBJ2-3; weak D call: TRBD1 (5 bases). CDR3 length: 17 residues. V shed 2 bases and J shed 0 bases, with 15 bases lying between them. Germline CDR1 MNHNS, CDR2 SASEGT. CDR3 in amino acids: CASSESPGRASTDTQYF. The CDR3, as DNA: TGTGCCAGCAGTGAATCCCCCGGCAGGGCAAGCACAGATACGCAGTATTTT.

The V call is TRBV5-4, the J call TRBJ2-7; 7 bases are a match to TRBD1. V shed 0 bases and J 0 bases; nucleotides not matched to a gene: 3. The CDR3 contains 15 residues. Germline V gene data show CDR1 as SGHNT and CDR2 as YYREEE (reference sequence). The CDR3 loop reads CASSLGGDSSYEQYF. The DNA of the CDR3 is TGTGCCAGCAGCTTGGGAGGGGACAGCTCCTACGAGCAGTACTTC.

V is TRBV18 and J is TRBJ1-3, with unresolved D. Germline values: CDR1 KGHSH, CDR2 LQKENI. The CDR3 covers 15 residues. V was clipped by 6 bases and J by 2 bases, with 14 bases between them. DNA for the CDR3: TGTGCCAGCTCCGAAACGCAGCGGGCTGGAAACACCATATATTTT. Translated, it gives CASSETQRAGNTIYF.

In DNA form, the CDR3 reads TGCGCCAGCAGCTCACTAGACTACACGCAGTATTTT. Translated: CASSSLDYTQYF. The chain combines TRBV5-1 with TRBJ2-3; D perhaps matches TRBD2 (5 bases). The CDR3 covers 12 residues. V was cut by 3 bases and J by 9 bases, with 11 bases left in between. Germline V gene sequence: CDR1 SGHRS, CDR2 YFSETQ.

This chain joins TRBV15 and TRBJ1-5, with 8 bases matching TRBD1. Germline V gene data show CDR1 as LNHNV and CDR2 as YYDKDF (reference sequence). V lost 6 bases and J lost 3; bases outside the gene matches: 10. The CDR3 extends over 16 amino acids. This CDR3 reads CATRPTGTGYNQPQHF. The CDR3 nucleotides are TGTGCCACCAGGCCAACCGGGACAGGCTACAATCAGCCCCAGCATTTT.

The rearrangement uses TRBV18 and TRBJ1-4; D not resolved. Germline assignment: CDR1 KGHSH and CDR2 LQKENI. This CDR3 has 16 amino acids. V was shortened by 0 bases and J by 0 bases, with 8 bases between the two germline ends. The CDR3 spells CASSPPAVATNEKLFF. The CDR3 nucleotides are TGTGCCAGCTCACCACCGGCAGTTGCAACTAATGAAAAACTGTTTTTT.

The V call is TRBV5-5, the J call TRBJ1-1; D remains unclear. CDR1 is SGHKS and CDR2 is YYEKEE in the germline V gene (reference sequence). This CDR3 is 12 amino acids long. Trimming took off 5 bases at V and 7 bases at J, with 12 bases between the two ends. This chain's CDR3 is CASSKTRVEAFF. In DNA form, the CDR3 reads TGTGCCAGCAGTAAGACCCGGGTTGAAGCTTTCTTT.

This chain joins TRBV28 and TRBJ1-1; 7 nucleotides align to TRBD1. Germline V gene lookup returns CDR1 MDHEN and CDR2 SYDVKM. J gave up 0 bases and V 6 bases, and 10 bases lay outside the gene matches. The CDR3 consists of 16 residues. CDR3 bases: TGTGCCAGCAGCCGACTGGGACAGCTCATGAACACTGAAGCTTTCTTT. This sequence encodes CASSRLGQLMNTEAFF.

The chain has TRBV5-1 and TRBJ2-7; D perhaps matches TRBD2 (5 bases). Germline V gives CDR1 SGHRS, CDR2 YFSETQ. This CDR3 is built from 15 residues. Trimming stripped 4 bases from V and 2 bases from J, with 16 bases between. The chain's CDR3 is CASSPPLRAPYEQYF. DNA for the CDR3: TGCGCCAGCAGCCCCCCCCTGCGGGCCCCCTACGAGCAGTACTTC.